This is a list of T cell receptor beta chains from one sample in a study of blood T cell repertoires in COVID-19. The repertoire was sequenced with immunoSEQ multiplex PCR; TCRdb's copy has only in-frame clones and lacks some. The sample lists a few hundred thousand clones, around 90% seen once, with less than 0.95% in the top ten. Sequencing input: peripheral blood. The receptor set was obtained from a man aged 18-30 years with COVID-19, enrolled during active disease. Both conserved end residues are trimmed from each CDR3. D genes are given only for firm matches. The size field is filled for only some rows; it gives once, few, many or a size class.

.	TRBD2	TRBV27	ASSLSGSHEQY
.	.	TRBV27	ASSLSGRVVGYEQY
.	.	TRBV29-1	SVSIDTQY
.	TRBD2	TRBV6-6	ASSPGLAGDLNNEQF
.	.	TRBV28	ASSLMVATGRNTIY
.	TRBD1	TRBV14	ASSHTGGATRAYGYT
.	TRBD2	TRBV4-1	ASSQTGRMGETQY
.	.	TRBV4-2	ASSQAGVNEQF
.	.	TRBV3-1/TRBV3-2	ASSQAMAGELF
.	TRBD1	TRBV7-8	ASRPWTGPALEQF
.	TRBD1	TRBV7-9	ASSLDWTGTYT
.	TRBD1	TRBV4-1	ASSQTDRGDTQY
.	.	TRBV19	ASSTASGSKNIQY
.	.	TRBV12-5	ASGPKPVEQY
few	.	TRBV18	ASSSQETQY
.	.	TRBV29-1	SAQGARAGGQF
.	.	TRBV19	ASHYGTLFRNSPLH
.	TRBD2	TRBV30	AWRTSGATYTQY
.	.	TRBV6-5	ASSGDSYEQY
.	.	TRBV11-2	ASRGEELTPYEQY
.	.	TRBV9	ASSVEGGSSYNEQF
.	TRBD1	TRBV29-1	SVRTGRDQPQH
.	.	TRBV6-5	ASSSHMNTEAF
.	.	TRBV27	ASSLSTRGLSGYT
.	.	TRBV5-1	ASSLPGSGANVLT
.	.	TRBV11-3	ASRTTAGSEQF
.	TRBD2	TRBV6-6	ASRTSSYNEQF
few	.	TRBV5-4	ASSAHTNTEAF